This T cell receptor beta chain came from a study of cytomegalovirus exposure and HLA in healthy donors. The CDR3 loop spans 15 amino acids. Germline lookup yields CDR1 SGHTS and CDR2 YDEGEE. The ends were cut back, 0 bases at V and 0 bases at J, with 7 bases in the middle. With 60 Vbeta and 13 Jbeta primers, the PCR was carried out. Generated by immunoSEQ multiplex PCR, the TCRdb table keeps only in-frame clones and is missing some. The sample lists 70,000 or so clones, about 61% occurring once. Study conclusions and caveats: The HLA-A and HLA-B alleles of most subjects were reportedly predicted accurately from TCR beta sequences.

Turning to this clone: Its antigen is unknown.

The source material was PBMCs. This TCR derives from a woman aged 45-65 years in good health and CMV-seronegative. The rearrangement joins TRBV5-8 to TRBJ1-3; no clear D gene. Here the CDR3 DNA reads TGTGCCAGCAGCTTGGACTATAGCTCTGGAAACACCATATATTTT. It is translated as CASSLDYSSGNTIYF.